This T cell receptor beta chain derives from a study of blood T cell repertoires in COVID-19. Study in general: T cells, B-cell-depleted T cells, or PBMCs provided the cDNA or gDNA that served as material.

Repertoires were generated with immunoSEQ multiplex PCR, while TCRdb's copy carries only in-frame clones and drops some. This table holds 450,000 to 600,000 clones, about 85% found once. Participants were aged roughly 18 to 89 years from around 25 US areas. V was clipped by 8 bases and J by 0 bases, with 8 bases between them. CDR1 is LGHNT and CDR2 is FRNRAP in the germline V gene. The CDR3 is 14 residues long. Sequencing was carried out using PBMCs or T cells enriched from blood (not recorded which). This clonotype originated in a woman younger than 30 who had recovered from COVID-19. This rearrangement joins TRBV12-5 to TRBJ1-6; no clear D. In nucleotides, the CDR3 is TGTGCTAGTAGCGCTAGCTCCTATAATTCACCCCTCCACTTT. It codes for CASSASSYNSPLHF.